What follows is one T cell receptor (beta chain) and its context. This record comes from a study of control samples from healthy donors and cancer patients. Assay: immunoSEQ multiplex PCR; the TCRdb copy retains only in-frame clones and omits some. The data show fewer than 120,000 clones, with roughly 90% seen just once and roughly 3.5% held by the top ten. Sequencing was done on a sample of PBMCs. This TCR derives from a woman aged 60-75 years with lung cancer.

The CDR3 is CAWSVKGYEKLFF. DNA for the CDR3: TGTGCCTGGAGTGTAAAGGGATACGAAAAACTGTTTTTT. The chain links TRBV30 to TRBJ1-4, with no clear D. The CDR3 totals 13 residues. Germline values: CDR1 GTSNPN, CDR2 SVGIG (reference sequence). With 0 bases removed from V and 8 bases from J, the gap between germline ends came to 10 bases.